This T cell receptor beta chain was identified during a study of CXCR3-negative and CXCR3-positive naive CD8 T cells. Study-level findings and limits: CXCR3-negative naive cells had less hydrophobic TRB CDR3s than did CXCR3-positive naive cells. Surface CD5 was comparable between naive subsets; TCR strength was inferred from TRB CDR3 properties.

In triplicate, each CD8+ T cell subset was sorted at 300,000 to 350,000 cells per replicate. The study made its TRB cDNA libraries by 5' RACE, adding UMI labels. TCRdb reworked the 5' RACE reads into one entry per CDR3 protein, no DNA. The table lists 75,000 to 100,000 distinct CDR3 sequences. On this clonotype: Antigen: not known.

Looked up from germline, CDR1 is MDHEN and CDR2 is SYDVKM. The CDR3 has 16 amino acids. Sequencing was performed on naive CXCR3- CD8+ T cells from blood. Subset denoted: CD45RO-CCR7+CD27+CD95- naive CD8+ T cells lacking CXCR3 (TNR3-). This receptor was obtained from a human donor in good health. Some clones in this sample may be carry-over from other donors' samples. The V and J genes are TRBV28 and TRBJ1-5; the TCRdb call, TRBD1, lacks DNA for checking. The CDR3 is CASSFPGQVFNQPQHF.